Listed below are T cell receptor beta chains from one sample, sequenced in a study of cytomegalovirus exposure and HLA in healthy donors. Data came from immunoSEQ multiplex PCR; TCRdb stores just in-frame clones and leaves some out. The sample has approximately 190,000 clones, about 90% seen once. The specimen was PBMCs. The source of these receptors is a boy aged 2 to 9 in good health and CMV-seronegative. Both conserved end residues are part of each CDR3. A D gene is named only where the DNA matches it firmly.

CDR3 | DNA | J | D | V
CASSYSEREVETQYF | TGTGCCAGCAGCTACTCCGAGCGGGAGGTAGAGACCCAGTACTTC | TRBJ2-5 | TRBD2 | TRBV7-9
CASSQGTHGELFF | TGTGCCAGCAGCCAAGGGACACACGGGGAGCTGTTTTTT | TRBJ2-2 | - | TRBV14
CASGGVFAEAFF | TGTGCCAGCGGAGGAGTTTTCGCTGAAGCTTTCTTT | TRBJ1-1 | - | TRBV25-1
CASSLTSYNSPLHF | TGTGCCAGCAGCCTGACATCCTATAATTCACCCCTCCACTTT | TRBJ1-6 | - | TRBV28
CASSLGSGGSLPYEQYF | TGTGCCAGCAGCTTAGGGTCCGGTGGGAGCCTCCCCTACGAGCAGTACTTC | TRBJ2-7 | - | TRBV13
CASSQVERQMYDEQYF | TGCGCCAGCAGCCAAGTCGAGAGGCAGATGTATGACGAGCAGTACTTC | TRBJ2-7 | - | TRBV4-1
CASSGAGSSTEAFF | TGCGCCAGCAGTGGTGCAGGTTCCAGCACTGAAGCTTTCTTT | TRBJ1-1 | - | TRBV10-1
CASSGWWEASYNEQFF | TGTGCCAGCAGTGGCTGGTGGGAGGCTTCCTACAATGAGCAGTTCTTC | TRBJ2-1 | - | TRBV2
CASSPGGGTSGELFF | TGCGCCAGCAGCCCGGGGGGTGGAACCTCCGGGGAGCTGTTTTTT | TRBJ2-2 | TRBD2 | TRBV5-1
CASSYRGIEKLFF | TGTGCCAGCAGCTATCGGGGAATTGAAAAACTGTTTTTT | TRBJ1-4 | - | TRBV11-2
CASSSGTSGRASSTDTQYF | TGTGCCAGCAGTTCCGGGACTAGCGGGAGAGCCTCTAGCACAGATACGCAGTATTTT | TRBJ2-3 | TRBD2 | TRBV28
CASSYLYRRNYGYTF | TGTGCCAGCAGTTACCTTTACAGGCGGAACTATGGCTACACCTTC | TRBJ1-2 | - | TRBV6-6
CASSQEWDRYTGELFF | TGTGCCAGCAGCCAAGAATGGGACAGGTACACCGGGGAGCTGTTTTTT | TRBJ2-2 | TRBD1 | TRBV14
CASSTTGAGQPQHF | TGTGCCAGCAGCACGACAGGAGCTGGTCAGCCCCAGCATTTT | TRBJ1-5 | - | TRBV7-9
CASSRQGAGTGELFF | TGTGCCAGCAGTCGCCAGGGGGCAGGAACCGGGGAGCTGTTTTTT | TRBJ2-2 | TRBD1 | TRBV6-1